The 21 T cell receptor beta chains listed next were all sequenced from one sample in a study of TIL therapy for anti-PD-1-resistant metastatic lung cancer. Time point specified: pre-treatment sample, taken before nivolumab and TIL therapy. The immunoSEQ assay was v3. Profiled with immunoSEQ multiplex PCR; TCRdb holds only in-frame clones, not every one. The sample lists tens of thousands of clones, roughly 66% occurring once. Material: blood, obtained at baseline. The source of these receptors is a person between 25 and 80 years old with non-small cell lung cancer.

The rearrangement uses TRBV28 and TRBJ1-2; D ambiguous. This CDR3 is built from 14 residues. Germline assignment: CDR1 MDHEN and CDR2 SYDVKM. V was shortened by 6 bases and J by 4 bases, with 15 bases between the two germline ends. CDR3 nucleotides: TGTGCCAGCAGGAACTGGACTACCGGCTATGGCTACACCTTC. Translation: CASRNWTTGYGYTF.

V and J are TRBV29-1 and TRBJ1-1, with 8 bases fitting TRBD1. Germline CDR1 and CDR2: SQVTM and ANQGSEA. The CDR3 is 13 amino acids. V was clipped by 6 bases and J by 3 bases; unmatched bases: 6. This chain's CDR3 is CSVDRGRHTEAFF. CDR3 coding DNA: TGCAGCGTAGACAGGGGAAGGCACACTGAAGCTTTCTTT.

The rearrangement uses TRBV2 and TRBJ1-5; 11 bases agree with TRBD1. Germline-derived CDR1 and CDR2 are SNHLY and FYNNEI. After removal of 4 bases from V and 6 bases from J, the junction contained 5 bases not matched to a gene. This CDR3 region has 15 residues. The chain's CDR3 is CASSGTGGEGQPQHF. CDR3 DNA: TGTGCCAGCAGTGGGACAGGGGGCGAGGGTCAGCCCCAGCATTTT.

The chain couples TRBV6-6 to TRBJ2-7; TRBD1 matches at 7 bases. Germline trimming cut 6 bases from V and 3 bases from J; bases unmatched to any gene: 8. This CDR3 is 14 amino acids long. Germline V gene sequence: CDR1 MNHNY, CDR2 SVGAGI (reference sequence). CDR3: CASSRDSPLYEQYF. For the CDR3, the DNA is TGTGCCAGCAGCAGGGACAGCCCCCTCTACGAGCAGTACTTC.

This chain links TRBV6-1 with TRBJ2-1; TRBD2 matches at 9 bases. J was trimmed by 9 bases and V by 7 bases; bases with no gene match: 7. Germline V gene lookup returns CDR1 MNHNS and CDR2 SASEGT. The CDR3 runs 13 residues. CDR3 bases: TGTGCCAGCAAGCCTAGCGGGGCCGTTGAGCAGTTCTTC. It is translated as CASKPSGAVEQFF.

The chain is built from TRBV11-2 and TRBJ2-3; TRBD2 might be the D (5 bases). The CDR3 contains 14 residues. Germline V gene data show CDR1 as SGHAT and CDR2 as FQNNGV. V was trimmed by 1 base and J by 7 bases, leaving 12 bases between them. CDR3 in amino acids: CASSLAGIRYTQYF. The CDR3 DNA reads TGTGCCAGCAGCTTAGCGGGGATCCGATATACGCAGTATTTT. Using reference TRBV11-2 and TRBJ2-3 for the parts outside the CDR3, the full variable domain is EAGVAQSPRYKIIEKRQSVAFWCNPISGHATLYWYQQILGQGPKLLIQFQNNGVVDDSQLPKDRFSAERLKGVDSTLKIQPAKLEDSAVYLCASSLAGIRYTQYFGPGTRLTVL.

This clone showed up just once. The chain couples TRBV6-1 to TRBJ2-7; D ambiguous. Germline V gives CDR1 MNHNS, CDR2 SASEGT. CDR3 length: 15 residues. The V gene lost 2 bases and the J gene lost 6 bases, with 17 bases spanning the gap. The CDR3 coding sequence is TGTGCCAGCAGTGAAATTGGACGATCCCCCGGCGAGCAGTACTTC. Its translation: CASSEIGRSPGEQYF.

This sequence joins TRBV15 and TRBJ2-3; 10 bases align to TRBD2. The V and J ends lost 0 bases and 3 bases, in that order; junction bases with no gene match: 3. CDR3 length: 16 amino acids. Germline lookup yields CDR1 LNHNV and CDR2 YYDKDF (reference sequence). The DNA for the CDR3 is TGTGCCACCAGCAGAGATCCTAGCGGGAGTACAGATACGCAGTATTTT. It encodes CATSRDPSGSTDTQYF.

The CDR3 reads CASSPSWTGSGNTIYF. In DNA, the CDR3 is TGTGCCAGCAGTCCTTCCTGGACAGGTTCCGGAAACACCATATATTTT. The gene calls are TRBV27 and TRBJ1-3; the match to TRBD1 covers 7 bases. The germline gives CDR1 MNHEY, CDR2 SMNVEV (reference sequence). The CDR3 spans 16 residues. V gave up 5 bases and J gave up 4 bases; unmatched junction bases: 11.

The J gene is TRBJ2-3, the V gene TRBV29-1; no clear D. The V end lost 7 bases, the J end lost 0 bases, and 8 bases lay between the germline ends. The CDR3 runs to 12 residues. CDR1 SQVTM and CDR2 ANQGSEA come from the germline V gene. The CDR3 sequence is CSAGGSTDTQYF. DNA of the CDR3: TGCAGCGCGGGCGGTAGCACAGATACGCAGTATTTT.

The V and J genes are TRBV6-6 and TRBJ1-2; maybe TRBD1 (6 bases). The CDR3 runs 13 residues. Per germline, CDR1 MNHNY and CDR2 SVGAGI (reference sequence). V lost 5 bases to trimming and J lost 6 bases, with 13 bases between them. As DNA, the CDR3 is TGTGCCAGCAGTCCAGGACAGTCTCATGGCTACACCTTC. Translating gives CASSPGQSHGYTF.

The rearrangement joins TRBV19 to TRBJ2-7, with D tentatively TRBD1 (5 bases). V lost 8 bases, J lost 4 bases, and 12 bases lay in between. The CDR3 loop spans 12 amino acids. Germline assignment: CDR1 LNHDA and CDR2 SQIVND (reference sequence). CDR3 bases: TGTGCCAGTTATCAGGGTAGATACGAGCAGTACTTC. It encodes CASYQGRYEQYF. Looking up the rest from reference TRBV19 and TRBJ2-7 gives the full variable domain: DGGITQSPKYLFRKEGQNVTLSCEQNLNHDAMYWYRQDPGQGLRLIYYSQIVNDFQKGDIAEGYSVSREKKESFPLTVTSAQKNPTAFYLCASYQGRYEQYFGPGTRLTVT.

The V call is TRBV6-1, the J call TRBJ1-6; unclear D gene. The CDR3 has 15 residues. Germline V gene data show CDR1 as MNHNS and CDR2 as SASEGT. Trimming stripped 5 bases from V and 4 bases from J, with 12 bases between. The CDR3 loop is CASSPLVPYNSPLHF. The CDR3 DNA reads as TGTGCCAGCAGTCCCCTGGTACCTTATAATTCACCCCTCCACTTT.

The chain combines TRBV29-1 with TRBJ1-1; D is unclear. The CDR3 is 14 amino acids. CDR1 is SQVTM and CDR2 is ANQGSEA in the germline V gene. Trimming pared 1 base from V and 4 bases from J, leaving 13 bases between. The CDR3 region is CSVEVHPRGTEAFF. In nucleotides, the CDR3 is TGCAGCGTTGAAGTGCACCCTCGAGGCACTGAAGCTTTCTTT.

The genes are TRBV7-9 and TRBJ1-2; perhaps TRBD1 as D (5 bases). Germline V lookup: CDR1 SEHNR, CDR2 FQNEAQ (reference sequence). The CDR3 has 14 amino acids. Trimming left V 1 base short and J 6 bases short, with 12 bases between. In DNA, the CDR3 is TGTGCCAGCAGCTTAGGAGAGGGGCGGCATGGCTACACCTTC. It translates to CASSLGEGRHGYTF.

V and J are TRBV25-1 and TRBJ2-4; TRBD1 might be the D (6 bases). From germline, CDR1 is MGHDK and CDR2 SYGVNS. The CDR3 runs to 14 residues. The V end lost 3 bases, the J end lost 5 bases, and 11 bases lay between the germline ends. In nucleotides, the CDR3 is TGTGCCAGCAGTGAGGTGGCAGGGGAAAACATTCAGTACTTC. Its translation: CASSEVAGENIQYF.

This clone turned up a few times. The chain links TRBV2 to TRBJ1-2; D not resolved. V lost 6 bases and J 5 bases, leaving 10 bases between the germline ends. The CDR3 extends over 12 amino acids. Germline assignment: CDR1 SNHLY and CDR2 FYNNEI. The CDR3 sequence: CASRPEGYGYTF. DNA of the CDR3: TGTGCCAGCAGACCGGAGGGATATGGCTACACCTTC.

With respect to this clone: Other DNA sequences within the sample encode an identical CDR3. The rearrangement uses TRBV7-9 and TRBJ2-7, with 7 bases that match TRBD1. This CDR3 comprises 13 residues. CDR1 and CDR2 (germline): SEHNR, FQNEAQ (reference sequence). V lost 5 bases, J lost 1 base, and 2 bases stayed unmatched. This CDR3 reads CASSRDSSYEQYF. The CDR3 nucleotides are TGTGCCAGCAGCCGGGACAGTTCCTACGAGCAGTACTTC.

To note about this clone: The same CDR3 is also encoded by other DNA sequences in this sample. V is TRBV5-1 and J is TRBJ2-2; D not certain. Germline values: CDR1 SGHRS, CDR2 YFSETQ. The CDR3 has 14 amino acids. Trimming pared 4 bases from V and 1 base from J, leaving 8 bases between. The CDR3 DNA sequence: TGCGCCAGCAGCGGCACAGTGAACACCGGGGAGCTGTTTTTT. Protein sequence: CASSGTVNTGELFF.

The chain recombines TRBV5-1 with TRBJ1-1, with a possible D match to TRBD1 (6 bases). CDR1 and CDR2 (germline): SGHRS, YFSETQ. CDR3 length: 15 residues. V shed 0 bases and J shed 0 bases, with 9 bases lying between them. Here the CDR3 reads CASSLDTGMNTEAFF. CDR3 bases: TGCGCCAGCAGCTTGGATACAGGGATGAACACTGAAGCTTTCTTT.

This clone has more than one count but fewer than ten. The chain couples TRBV5-1 to TRBJ2-7, with 8 bases aligning to TRBD1. The CDR3 length is 14 residues. Germline V gene sequence: CDR1 SGHRS, CDR2 YFSETQ. The V and J ends lost 3 bases and 5 bases, in that order; junction bases with no gene match: 7. In nucleotides, the CDR3 is TGCGCCAGCAGCTCAGGACAGGGTTCCGACGAGCAGTACTTC. The encoded protein is CASSSGQGSDEQYF.